These T cell receptor beta chains were read from a single sample in a study of shared clonotypes between healthy human individuals. Assay: immunoSEQ multiplex PCR; the TCRdb copy retains only in-frame clones and omits some. The sample has a few hundred thousand clones; 79% are singletons. Sample: PBMCs. These receptors were taken from a middle-aged woman in good health. Some clones in this sample may be carry-over from other donors' samples. Both conserved end residues are part of each CDR3. D genes are given only for firm matches. A row's size may be missing; if present it is once, few, many or a size class.

v_call,clone_size,j_call,d_call,cdr3_nt,cdr3_aa
TRBV7-2,NA,TRBJ2-1,TRBD1,TGTGCCAGCAGTCCGGGACAGGGGTATAACAATGAGCAGTTCTTC,CASSPGQGYNNEQFF
TRBV29-1,NA,TRBJ2-7,TRBD2,TGCAGCGTGGGGACTAGCGGGAGTCCGCGCGACGAGCAGTACTTC,CSVGTSGSPRDEQYF
TRBV15,few,TRBJ2-5,TRBD1,TGTGCCACCAGCAGAGACACCGGGACAGGGGGCGAAGAGCAGTACTTC,CATSRDTGTGGEEQYF
TRBV6-6,once,TRBJ2-7,TRBD1,TGTGCCAGCAACGGACAGGGGGGAACCTACGAGCAGTACTTC,CASNGQGGTYEQYF
TRBV7-2,NA,TRBJ1-1,NA,TGTGCCAGCAGCTTATATGGCATCCTGAACACTGAAGCTTTCTTT,CASSLYGILNTEAFF
TRBV7-9,NA,TRBJ2-3,TRBD2,TGTGCCAGCAGCCGACTAGCGGGAGGGATAGATACGCAGTATTTT,CASSRLAGGIDTQYF
TRBV7-2,NA,TRBJ1-2,NA,TGTGCCAGCAGCTTAATCCTGGACAGCTATGGCTACACCTTC,CASSLILDSYGYTF
TRBV11-2,NA,TRBJ1-2,NA,TGTGCCAGCAGCTTAGCTGGGGTTTGTGGCTACACCTTC,CASSLAGVCGYTF
TRBV29-1,NA,TRBJ2-5,NA,TGCAGCGTCGGAAGAGGCTTCGACACTGGGCGGGAGACCCAGTACTTC,CSVGRGFDTGRETQYF
TRBV28,NA,TRBJ2-3,TRBD2,TGTGCCAGCAGTTTGAGCGGGAGGGAGAGAGATACGCAGTATTTT,CASSLSGRERDTQYF
TRBV7-9,many,TRBJ1-4,TRBD1,TGTGCCAGCAGCGAAACAGGGGGCATGGAAAAACTGTTTTTT,CASSETGGMEKLFF
TRBV5-1,few,TRBJ1-1,TRBD1,TGCGCCAGCAGCAACGGGACAGGGACTGAAGCTTTCTTT,CASSNGTGTEAFF
TRBV29-1,once,TRBJ2-7,NA,TGCAGCGCCCAGGGTTTGTACGAGCAGTACTTC,CSAQGLYEQYF
TRBV6-5,few,TRBJ2-7,NA,TGTGCCAGCAGCCGGGACGGCTACGAGCAGTACTTC,CASSRDGYEQYF
TRBV10-3,NA,TRBJ1-3,NA,TGTGCCATCAGTGAGTCATGGGGGGCGACCTCTGGAAACACCATATATTTT,CAISESWGATSGNTIYF
TRBV28,NA,TRBJ2-4,TRBD2,TGTGCCAGCAGTTTTATACCCTTTCCTAGCGGGAGGGTCGGGGTAGCCAAAAACATTCAGTACTTC,CASSFIPFPSGRVGVAKNIQYF
TRBV7-9,NA,TRBJ2-1,TRBD2,TGTGCCAGCAGCCCAGGGACTACCAATGAGCAGTTCTTC,CASSPGTTNEQFF
TRBV11-2,NA,TRBJ2-7,TRBD1,TGTGCCAGCAGCTCGAAGACAGGGAGCAGGGTCGAGCAGTACTTC,CASSSKTGSRVEQYF
TRBV11-3,once,TRBJ2-1,NA,TGTGCCAGCAGCCCCAACAGGGCGAACAATGAGCAGTTCTTC,CASSPNRANNEQFF
TRBV4-2,NA,TRBJ2-3,TRBD2,TGTGCCAGCAGCCAAGAGGAGACTAGCGCCACAGATACGCAGTATTTT,CASSQEETSATDTQYF
TRBV11-1,NA,TRBJ2-7,NA,TGTGCCAGCAGCCCTGGGACACCCTACGAGCAGTACTTC,CASSPGTPYEQYF
TRBV6-1,NA,TRBJ1-1,NA,TGTGCCAGCAGTGAGGCAGGGGAAGCTTTCTTT,CASSEAGEAFF
TRBV18,NA,TRBJ2-7,TRBD2,TGTGCCAGCTCACCGGACGGGACTAGCGGAAGGGAGGGTATCGGCGAGCAGTACTTC,CASSPDGTSGREGIGEQYF